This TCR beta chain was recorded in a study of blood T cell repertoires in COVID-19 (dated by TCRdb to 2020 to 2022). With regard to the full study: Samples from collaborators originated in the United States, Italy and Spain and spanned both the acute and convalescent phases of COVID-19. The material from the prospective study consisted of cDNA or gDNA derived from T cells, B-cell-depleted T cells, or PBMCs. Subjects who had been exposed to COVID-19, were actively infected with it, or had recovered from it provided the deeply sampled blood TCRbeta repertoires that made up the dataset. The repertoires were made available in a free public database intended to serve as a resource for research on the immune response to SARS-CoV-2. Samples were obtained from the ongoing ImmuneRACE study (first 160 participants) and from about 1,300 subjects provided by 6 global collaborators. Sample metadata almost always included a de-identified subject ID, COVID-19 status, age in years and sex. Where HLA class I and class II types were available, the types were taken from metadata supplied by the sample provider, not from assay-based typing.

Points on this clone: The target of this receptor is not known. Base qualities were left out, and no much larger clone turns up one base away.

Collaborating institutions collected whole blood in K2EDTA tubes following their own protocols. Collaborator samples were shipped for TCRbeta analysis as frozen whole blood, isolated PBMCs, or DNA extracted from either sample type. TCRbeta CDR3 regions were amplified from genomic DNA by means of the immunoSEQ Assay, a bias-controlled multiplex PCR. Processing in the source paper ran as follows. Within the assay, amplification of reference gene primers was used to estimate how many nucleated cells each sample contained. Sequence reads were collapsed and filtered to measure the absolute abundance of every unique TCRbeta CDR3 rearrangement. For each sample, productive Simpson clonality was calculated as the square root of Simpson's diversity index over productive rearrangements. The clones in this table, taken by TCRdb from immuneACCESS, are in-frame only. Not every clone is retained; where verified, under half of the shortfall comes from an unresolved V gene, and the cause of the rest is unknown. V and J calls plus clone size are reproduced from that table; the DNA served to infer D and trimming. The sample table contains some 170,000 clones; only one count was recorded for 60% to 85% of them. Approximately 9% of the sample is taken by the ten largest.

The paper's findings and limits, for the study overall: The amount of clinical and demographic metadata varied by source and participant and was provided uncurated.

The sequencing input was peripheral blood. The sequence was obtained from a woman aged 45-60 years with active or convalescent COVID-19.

This receptor carries the CDR3 CASSLQRATNEKLFF. The base sequence is TGTGCCAGCAGCTTACAGCGAGCAACTAATGAAAAACTGTTTTTT. Recombination linked TRBV7-2 to TRBJ1-4; too little of a D gene remains to name it. From its cysteine to its phenylalanine, the CDR3 spans 15 amino acids. The entry retains the CDR3 DNA only, 45 bases that are in frame from base 1. The germline V gene sets CDR1 to SGHTA and CDR2 to FQGNSA. The V and J ends are trimmed by 2 bases and 0 bases, leaving 7 bases between them. With the portions outside the CDR3 filled from the reference TRBV7-2 and TRBJ1-4 genes, the complete variable region becomes GAGVSQSPSNKVTEKGKDVELRCDPISGHTALYWYRQSLGQGLEFLIYFQGNSAPDKSGLPSDRFSAERTGGSVSTLTIQRTQQEDSAVYLCASSLQRATNEKLFFGSGTQLSVL.